A selection of T cell receptor beta chains follows, all from one sample in a study of OX40 agonist ivuxolimab in advanced cancers. The repertoire was sequenced with immunoSEQ multiplex PCR; TCRdb's copy has only in-frame clones and lacks some. Of approximately 17,000 clones listed, 65% to 85% are singletons. The sample in question was CD4+ or CD8+ T cells sorted from blood, obtained in a trial of the OX40 agonist ivuxolimab. These receptors originate from an adult with an advanced solid tumor such as melanoma, head and neck, liver or kidney cancer. The CDR3 runs from the conserved cysteine through the conserved F or W.

CDR3 length,J gene,V gene,CDR3 protein
11,TRBJ2-7,TRBV2,CASSFTYEQYF
14,TRBJ1-6,TRBV2,CASTRGSYNSPLHF
17,TRBJ2-1,TRBV5-1,CATKEGTSGGFYNEQFF
14,TRBJ2-3,TRBV6-5,CASSYSASTDTQYF
15,TRBJ2-7,TRBV9,CASSVAAGGSYEQYF
13,TRBJ1-3,TRBV28,CASSWGTGNTIYF
14,TRBJ1-3,TRBV30,CAWSVVGMGNTIYF
13,TRBJ2-7,TRBV11-2,CASSLGLDYEQYF
14,TRBJ2-7,TRBV6-5,CASSRGGEAYEQYF
16,TRBJ2-7,TRBV4-2,CASSQDADRRVYEQYF
13,TRBJ1-4,TRBV11-2,CASSLEGGEKLFF
12,TRBJ1-5,TRBV6-6,CASSRDAIAQHF
15,TRBJ2-7,TRBV4-1,CASSHGQGHSYEQYF
16,TRBJ1-2,TRBV5-4,CASSPGHPYSNYGYTF
14,TRBJ1-1,TRBV7-9,CASSPAVGNTEAFF
13,TRBJ1-2,TRBV30,CAWSDGSHYGYTF
15,TRBJ2-1,TRBV2,CASSEGGGSYNEQFF
11,TRBJ1-1,TRBV7-9,CASSFGTEAFF
18,TRBJ2-6,TRBV9,CASSGPPSVDSGANVLTF
15,TRBJ1-2,TRBV5-1,CASSQARGALRDYTF
16,TRBJ1-6,TRBV7-3,CASSSLGHKYNSPLHF
15,TRBJ2-7,TRBV9,CASSQEGTDIYEQYF
12,TRBJ2-7,TRBV30,CAWEGQTYEQYF
16,TRBJ2-7,TRBV19,CASSNWDTGLSYEQYF